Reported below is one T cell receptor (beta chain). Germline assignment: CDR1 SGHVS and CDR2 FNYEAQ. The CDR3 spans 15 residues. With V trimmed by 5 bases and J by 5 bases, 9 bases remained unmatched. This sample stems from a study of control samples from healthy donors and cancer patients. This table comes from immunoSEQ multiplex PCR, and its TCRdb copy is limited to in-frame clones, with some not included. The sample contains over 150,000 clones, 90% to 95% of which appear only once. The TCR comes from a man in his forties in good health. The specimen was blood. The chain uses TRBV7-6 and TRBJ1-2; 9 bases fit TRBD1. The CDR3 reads CASSPGDRDSYGYTF. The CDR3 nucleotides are TGTGCCAGCAGCCCGGGGGACAGGGACTCGTATGGCTACACCTTC.